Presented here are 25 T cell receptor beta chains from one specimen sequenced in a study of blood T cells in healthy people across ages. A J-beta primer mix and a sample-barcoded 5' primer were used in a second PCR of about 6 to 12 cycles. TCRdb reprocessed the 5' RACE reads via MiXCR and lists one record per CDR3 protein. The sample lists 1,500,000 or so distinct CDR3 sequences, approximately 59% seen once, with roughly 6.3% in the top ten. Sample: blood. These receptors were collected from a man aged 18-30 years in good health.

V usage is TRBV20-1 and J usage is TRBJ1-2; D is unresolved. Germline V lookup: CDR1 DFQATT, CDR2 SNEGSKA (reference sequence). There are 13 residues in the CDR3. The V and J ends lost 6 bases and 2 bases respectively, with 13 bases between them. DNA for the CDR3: TGCAGTGCGGGCCGGGGAGGAAACTATGGCTACACCTTC. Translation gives CSAGRGGNYGYTF.

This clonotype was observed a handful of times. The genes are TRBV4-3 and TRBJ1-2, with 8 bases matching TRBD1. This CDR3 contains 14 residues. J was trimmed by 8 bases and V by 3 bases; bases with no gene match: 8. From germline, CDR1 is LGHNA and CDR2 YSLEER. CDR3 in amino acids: CASSHDRGWRGYTF. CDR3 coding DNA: TGCGCCAGCAGCCACGACAGGGGATGGAGGGGCTACACCTTC.

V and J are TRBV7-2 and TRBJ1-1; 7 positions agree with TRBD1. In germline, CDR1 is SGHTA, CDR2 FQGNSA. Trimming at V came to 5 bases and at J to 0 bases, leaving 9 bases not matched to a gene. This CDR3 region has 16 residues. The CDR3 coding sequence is TGTGCCAGCAGCAAGAGGACAGGCCTCATGAACACTGAAGCTTTCTTT. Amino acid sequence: CASSKRTGLMNTEAFF. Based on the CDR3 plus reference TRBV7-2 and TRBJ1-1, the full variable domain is GAGVSQSPSNKVTEKGKDVELRCDPISGHTALYWYRQSLGQGLEFLIYFQGNSAPDKSGLPSDRFSAERTGGSVSTLTIQRTQQEDSAVYLCASSKRTGLMNTEAFFGQGTRLTVV.

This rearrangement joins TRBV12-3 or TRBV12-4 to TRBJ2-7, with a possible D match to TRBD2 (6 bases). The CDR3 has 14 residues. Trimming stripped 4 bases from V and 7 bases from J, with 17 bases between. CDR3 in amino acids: CASSSGTPYNEQYF. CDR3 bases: TGTGCCAGCAGTTCCGGGACTCCCTACAATGAGCAGTACTTC.

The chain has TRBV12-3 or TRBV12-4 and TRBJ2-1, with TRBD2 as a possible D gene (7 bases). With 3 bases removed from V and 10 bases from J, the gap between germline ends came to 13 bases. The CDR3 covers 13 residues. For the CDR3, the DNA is TGTGCCAGCAGTTTTGAGGGGGAGGGAGAGCAGTTCTTC. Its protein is CASSFEGEGEQFF.

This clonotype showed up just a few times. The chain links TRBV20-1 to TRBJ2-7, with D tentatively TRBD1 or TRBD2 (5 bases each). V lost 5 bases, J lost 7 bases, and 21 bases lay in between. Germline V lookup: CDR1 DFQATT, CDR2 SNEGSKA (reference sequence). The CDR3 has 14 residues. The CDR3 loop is CSARHRDLVREQYF. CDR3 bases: TGCAGTGCTCGACACCGGGACCTCGTACGGGAGCAGTACTTC.

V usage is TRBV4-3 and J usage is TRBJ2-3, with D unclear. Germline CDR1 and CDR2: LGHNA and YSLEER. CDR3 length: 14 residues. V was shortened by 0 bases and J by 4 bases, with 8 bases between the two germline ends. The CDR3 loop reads CASSQEGRSDTQYF. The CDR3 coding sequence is TGCGCCAGCAGCCAAGAGGGCAGATCAGATACGCAGTATTTT.

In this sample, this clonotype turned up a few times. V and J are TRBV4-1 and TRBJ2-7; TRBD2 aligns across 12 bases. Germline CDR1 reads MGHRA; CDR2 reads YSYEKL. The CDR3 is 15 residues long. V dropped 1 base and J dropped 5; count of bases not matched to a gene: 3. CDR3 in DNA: TGCGCCAGCAGCCAAGTAACTAGCGGGGGGAACGAGCAGTACTTC. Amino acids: CASSQVTSGGNEQYF.

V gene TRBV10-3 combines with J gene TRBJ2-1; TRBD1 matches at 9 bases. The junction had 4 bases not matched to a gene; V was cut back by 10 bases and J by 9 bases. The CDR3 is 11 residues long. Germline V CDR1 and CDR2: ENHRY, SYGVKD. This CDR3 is CATQTGGEQFF. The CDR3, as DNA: TGTGCCACCCAGACAGGGGGTGAGCAGTTCTTC.

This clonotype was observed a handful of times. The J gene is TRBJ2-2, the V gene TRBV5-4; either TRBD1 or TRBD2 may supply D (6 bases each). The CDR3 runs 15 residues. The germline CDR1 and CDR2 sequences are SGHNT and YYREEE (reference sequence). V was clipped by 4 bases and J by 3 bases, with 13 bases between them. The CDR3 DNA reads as TGTGCCAGCAGCGCTCCTAGGGGGGACACCGGGGAGCTGTTTTTT. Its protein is CASSAPRGDTGELFF.

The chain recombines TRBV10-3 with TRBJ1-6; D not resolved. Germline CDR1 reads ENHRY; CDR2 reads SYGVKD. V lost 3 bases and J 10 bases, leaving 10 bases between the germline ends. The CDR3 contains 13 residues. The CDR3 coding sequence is TGTGCCATCAGTGACCAGATAATCTCACCCCTCCACTTT. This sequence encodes CAISDQIISPLHF.

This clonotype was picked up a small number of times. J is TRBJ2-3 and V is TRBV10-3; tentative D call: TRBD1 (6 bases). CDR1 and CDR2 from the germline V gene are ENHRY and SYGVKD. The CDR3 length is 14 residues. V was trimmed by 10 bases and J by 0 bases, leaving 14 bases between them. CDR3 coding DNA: TGTGCCACCAACCGGGACACAAGCACAGATACGCAGTATTTT. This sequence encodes CATNRDTSTDTQYF.

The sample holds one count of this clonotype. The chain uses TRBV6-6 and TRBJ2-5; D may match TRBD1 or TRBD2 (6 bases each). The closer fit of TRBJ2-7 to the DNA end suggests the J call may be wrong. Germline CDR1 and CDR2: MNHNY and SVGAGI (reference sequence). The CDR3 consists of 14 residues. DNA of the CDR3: TGTGCCAGCAGTTATGGAGGGGGTCGGCGCGAGCAGTACTTC. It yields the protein CASSYGGGRREQYF.

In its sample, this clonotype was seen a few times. Here the CDR3 DNA reads TGTGCCAGCAGCGTAGACAGGATGGAGGGCTACACCTTC. Translating gives CASSVDRMEGYTF. The chain joins TRBV9 to TRBJ1-2; a weak D match, TRBD1 (5 bases). In germline, CDR1 is SGDLS, CDR2 YYNGEE. There are 13 residues in the CDR3. V shed 0 bases and J shed 8 bases, with 11 bases lying between them.

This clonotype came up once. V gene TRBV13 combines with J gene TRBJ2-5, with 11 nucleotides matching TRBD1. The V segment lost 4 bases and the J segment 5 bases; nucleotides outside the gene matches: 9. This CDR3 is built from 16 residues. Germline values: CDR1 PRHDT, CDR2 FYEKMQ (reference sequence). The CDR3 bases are TGTGCCAGCAGCTCCCGGGACAGGGGGGCCCCGGAGACCCAGTACTTC. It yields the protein CASSSRDRGAPETQYF.

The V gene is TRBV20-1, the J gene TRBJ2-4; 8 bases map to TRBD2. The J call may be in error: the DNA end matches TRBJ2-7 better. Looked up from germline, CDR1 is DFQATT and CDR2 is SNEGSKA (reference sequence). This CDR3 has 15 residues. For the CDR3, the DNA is TGCAGTGCTAGAGATCCAGGGAGCGGGGGCGACGAGCAGTACTTC. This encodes CSARDPGSGGDEQYF.

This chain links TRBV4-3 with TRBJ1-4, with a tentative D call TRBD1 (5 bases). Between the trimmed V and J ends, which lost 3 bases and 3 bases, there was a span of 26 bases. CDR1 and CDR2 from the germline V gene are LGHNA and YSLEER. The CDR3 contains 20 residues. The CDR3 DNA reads TGCGCCAGCAGCCATAACCTCCTGGGGACGGCAAGAGAAGCTAATGAAAAACTGTTTTTT. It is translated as CASSHNLLGTAREANEKLFF.

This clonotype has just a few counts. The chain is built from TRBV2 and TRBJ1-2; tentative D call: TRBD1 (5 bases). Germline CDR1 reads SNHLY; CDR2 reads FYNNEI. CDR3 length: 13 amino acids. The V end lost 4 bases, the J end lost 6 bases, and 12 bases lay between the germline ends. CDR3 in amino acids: CASSGGVWNGYTF. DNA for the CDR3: TGTGCCAGCAGTGGAGGGGTTTGGAATGGCTACACCTTC.

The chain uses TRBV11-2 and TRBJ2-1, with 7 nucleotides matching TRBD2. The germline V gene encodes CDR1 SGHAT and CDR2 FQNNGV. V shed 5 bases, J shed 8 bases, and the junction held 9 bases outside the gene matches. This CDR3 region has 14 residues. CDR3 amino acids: CASSPLWGRDEQFF. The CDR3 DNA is TGTGCCAGCAGCCCTCTCTGGGGGAGGGATGAGCAGTTCTTC.

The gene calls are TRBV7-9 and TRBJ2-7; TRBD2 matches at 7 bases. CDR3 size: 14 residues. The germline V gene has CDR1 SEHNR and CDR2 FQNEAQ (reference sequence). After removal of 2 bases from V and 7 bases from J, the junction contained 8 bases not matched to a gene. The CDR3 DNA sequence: TGTGCCAGCAGCTTATTTGGGAGGGCTGAAGAGCAGTACTTC. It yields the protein CASSLFGRAEEQYF.

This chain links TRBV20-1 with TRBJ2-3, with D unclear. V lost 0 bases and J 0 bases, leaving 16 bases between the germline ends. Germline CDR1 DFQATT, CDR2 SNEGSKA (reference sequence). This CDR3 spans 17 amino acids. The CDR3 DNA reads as TGCAGTGCTAGAGAGATAAGTGGGTGGCCCAGCACAGATACGCAGTATTTT. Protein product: CSAREISGWPSTDTQYF.

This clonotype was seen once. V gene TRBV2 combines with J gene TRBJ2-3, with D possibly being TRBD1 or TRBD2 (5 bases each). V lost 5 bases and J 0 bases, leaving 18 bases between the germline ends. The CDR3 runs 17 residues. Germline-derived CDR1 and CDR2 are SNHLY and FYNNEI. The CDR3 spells CASSNSEGPYSTDTQYF. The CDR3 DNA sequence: TGTGCCAGCAGTAACTCTGAGGGGCCCTATAGCACAGATACGCAGTATTTT.

The CDR3 DNA follows: TGCAGTGCTAGACCAACGTCTAATTTGCAGCCCCAGCATTTT. It codes for CSARPTSNLQPQHF. V and J are TRBV20-1 and TRBJ1-5; no firm D call. This CDR3 has 14 amino acids. CDR1 DFQATT and CDR2 SNEGSKA come from the germline V gene (reference sequence). V gave up 2 bases and J gave up 7 bases, with 15 bases separating them.

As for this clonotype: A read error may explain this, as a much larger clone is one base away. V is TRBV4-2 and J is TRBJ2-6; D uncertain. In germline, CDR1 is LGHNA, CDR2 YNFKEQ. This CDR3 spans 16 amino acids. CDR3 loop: CASSQDSDSGTNVLTF. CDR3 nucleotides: TGTGCCAGCAGCCAAGATTCGGATTCTGGGACCAACGTCCTGACTTTC.

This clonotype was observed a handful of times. The CDR3 is CASSASGTSSYEQYF. CDR3 bases: TGTGCCAGCAGCGCCTCCGGGACTAGCTCCTACGAGCAGTACTTC. The chain links TRBV9 to TRBJ2-7, with 8 bases identical to TRBD2. With 3 bases clipped from V and 0 bases from J, the junction kept 5 bases outside the gene matches. The CDR3 is 15 residues long. The germline gives CDR1 SGDLS, CDR2 YYNGEE.